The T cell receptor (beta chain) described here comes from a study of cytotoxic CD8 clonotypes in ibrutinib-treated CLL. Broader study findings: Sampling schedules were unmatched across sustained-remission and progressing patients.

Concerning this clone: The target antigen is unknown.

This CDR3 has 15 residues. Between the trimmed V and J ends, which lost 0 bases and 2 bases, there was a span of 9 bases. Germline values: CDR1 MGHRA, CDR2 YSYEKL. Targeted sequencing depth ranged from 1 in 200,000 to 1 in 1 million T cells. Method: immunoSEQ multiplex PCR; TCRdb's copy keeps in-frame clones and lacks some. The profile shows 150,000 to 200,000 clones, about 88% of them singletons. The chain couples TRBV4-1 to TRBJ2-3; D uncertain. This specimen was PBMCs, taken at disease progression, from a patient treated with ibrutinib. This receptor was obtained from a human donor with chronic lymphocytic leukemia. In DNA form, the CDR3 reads TGCGCCAGCAGCCAAGATTGGAGCGCCACAGATACGCAGTATTTT. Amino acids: CASSQDWSATDTQYF.